Sequencing of this TCR beta chain was carried out in a study of CD8+ T cells in alopecia areata. Whole-study context: Recipients were roughly 6-11-week-old female C3H/HeJ mice grafted with skin from 6-12-month-old C3H/HeJ donors with spontaneous alopecia.

Only a few counts were recorded for this clone. Antigen: not known. Mouse gene names apply. The read finishes 4 residues shy of the CDR3 end, and the germline J gene is used to complete it. Study-wide results and limits: Scalp samples also contribute reads from the resident alphabeta T cells found in normal skin. Mice gave a clearer picture of TCR sharing than patients did, possibly for HLA-related reasons. Clonality was higher in lesional than normal scalp, especially in alopecia totalis/universalis.

The CDR3 is 12 residues long. V lost 2 bases, J lost 3 bases, and 5 bases lay in between. Germline lookup yields CDR1 LGHNA and CDR2 YNLKQL (reference sequence). Cells from pooled cutaneous lymph nodes were sorted by CD4, CD8alpha, NKG2D, NKG2ACE and other markers. RNA extraction was followed by reverse transcription into cDNA, which acted as the sequencing template. Profiled with immunoSEQ multiplex PCR; TCRdb holds only in-frame clones, not every one. In total the sample includes 15,000 to 20,000 clones, none of them seen once. The chain combines TRBV5 with TRBJ2-7; D ambiguous. This receptor was obtained from a C3H/HeJ mouse with alopecia areata. The MHC haplotype of the strain is H2-k. Sequenced sample: CD8+ T cells sorted from a lymph node. The chain's CDR3 is CASSQSNYEQYF. The sequenced part of the CDR3 DNA is TGTGCCAGCAGCCAATCCAACTAT.